This T cell receptor beta chain originates from a study of cytomegalovirus exposure and HLA in healthy donors. Notes on the study in general: Earlier analysis looked at TCR beta V segments, and most were productive about 90% or about 30% of the time.

In the case of this clone: Its antigen is undetermined.

The V end was cut by 5 bases, the J end by 2 bases, with 12 bases between. CDR1 and CDR2 from the germline V gene are LNHDA and SQIVND (reference sequence). This CDR3 region has 14 residues. The PCR employed 60 Vbeta primers together with 13 Jbeta primers. Produced via immunoSEQ multiplex PCR; TCRdb's table is partial and in-frame only. The sample holds under 300,000 clones, approximately 82% seen once. V and J are TRBV19 and TRBJ2-5; no reliable D call. Input material: PBMCs. This sequence was found in a woman in her sixties or seventies in good health and CMV-seropositive. The CDR3 nucleotides read TGTGCCAGTAGTTCCTTGGGCAGACAAGAGACCCAGTACTTC. Translated: CASSSLGRQETQYF.